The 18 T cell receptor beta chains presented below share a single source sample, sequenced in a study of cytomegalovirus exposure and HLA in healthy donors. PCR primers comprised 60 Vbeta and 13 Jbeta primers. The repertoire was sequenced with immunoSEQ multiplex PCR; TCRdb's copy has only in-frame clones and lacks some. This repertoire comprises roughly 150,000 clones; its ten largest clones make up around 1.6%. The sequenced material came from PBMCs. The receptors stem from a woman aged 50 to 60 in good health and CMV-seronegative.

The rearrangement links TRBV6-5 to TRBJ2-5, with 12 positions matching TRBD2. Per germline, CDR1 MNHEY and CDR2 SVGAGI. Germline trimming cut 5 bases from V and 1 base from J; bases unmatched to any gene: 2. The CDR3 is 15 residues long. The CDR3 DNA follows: TGTGCCAGCAGTCGGACTAGCGGGGCCCAAGAGACCCAGTACTTC. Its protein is CASSRTSGAQETQYF.

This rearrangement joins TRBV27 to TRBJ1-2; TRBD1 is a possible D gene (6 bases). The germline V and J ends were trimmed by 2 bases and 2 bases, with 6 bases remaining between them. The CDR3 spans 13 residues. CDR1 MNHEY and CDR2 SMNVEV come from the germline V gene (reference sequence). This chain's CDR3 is CASSLTGNYGYTF. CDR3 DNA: TGTGCCAGCAGTTTAACAGGGAACTATGGCTACACCTTC.

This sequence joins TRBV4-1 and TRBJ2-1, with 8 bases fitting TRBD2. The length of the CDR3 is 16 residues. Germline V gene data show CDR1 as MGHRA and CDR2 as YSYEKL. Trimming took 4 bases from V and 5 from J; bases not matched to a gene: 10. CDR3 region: CASSPLGTRVNNEQFF. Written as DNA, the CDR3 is TGCGCCAGCAGCCCCCTAGGGACTAGGGTTAACAATGAGCAGTTCTTC.

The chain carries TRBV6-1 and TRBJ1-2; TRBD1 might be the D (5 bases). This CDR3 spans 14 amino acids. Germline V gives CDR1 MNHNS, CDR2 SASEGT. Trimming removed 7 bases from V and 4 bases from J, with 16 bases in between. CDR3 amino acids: CASNRGGVSYGYTF. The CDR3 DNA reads TGTGCCAGCAACCGGGGGGGGGTTTCCTATGGCTACACCTTC.

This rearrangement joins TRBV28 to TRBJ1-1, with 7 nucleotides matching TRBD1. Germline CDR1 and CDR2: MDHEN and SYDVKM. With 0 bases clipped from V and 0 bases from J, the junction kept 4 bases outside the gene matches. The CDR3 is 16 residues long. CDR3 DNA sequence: TGTGCCAGCAGTTTATGGGGACAGTCCATGAACACTGAAGCTTTCTTT. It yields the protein CASSLWGQSMNTEAFF.

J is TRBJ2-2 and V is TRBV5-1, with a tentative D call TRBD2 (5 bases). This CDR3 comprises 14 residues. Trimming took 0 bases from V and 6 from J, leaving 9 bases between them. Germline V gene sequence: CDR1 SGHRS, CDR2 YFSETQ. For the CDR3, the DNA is TGCGCCAGCAGCTTGGCCGGGGAGCCCGGGGAGCTGTTTTTT. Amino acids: CASSLAGEPGELFF.

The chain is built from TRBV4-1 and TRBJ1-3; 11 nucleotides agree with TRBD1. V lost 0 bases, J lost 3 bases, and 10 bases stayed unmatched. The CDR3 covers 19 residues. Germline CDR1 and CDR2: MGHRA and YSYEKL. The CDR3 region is CASSQEDRGLSFLGNTIYF. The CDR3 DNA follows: TGCGCCAGCAGCCAAGAGGACAGGGGGCTATCTTTTCTTGGAAACACCATATATTTT.

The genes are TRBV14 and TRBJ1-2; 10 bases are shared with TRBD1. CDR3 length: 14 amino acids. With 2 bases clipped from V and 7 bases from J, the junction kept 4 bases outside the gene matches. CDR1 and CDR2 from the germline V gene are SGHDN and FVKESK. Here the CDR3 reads CASSQPGQGFGYTF. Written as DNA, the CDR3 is TGTGCCAGCAGCCAACCGGGACAGGGGTTTGGCTACACCTTC.

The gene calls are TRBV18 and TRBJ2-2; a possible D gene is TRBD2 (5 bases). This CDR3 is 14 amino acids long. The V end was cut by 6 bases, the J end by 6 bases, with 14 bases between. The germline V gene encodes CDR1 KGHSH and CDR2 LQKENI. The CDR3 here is CASSPTQAAGELFF. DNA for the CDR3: TGTGCCAGCTCCCCAACCCAAGCGGCCGGGGAGCTGTTTTTT.

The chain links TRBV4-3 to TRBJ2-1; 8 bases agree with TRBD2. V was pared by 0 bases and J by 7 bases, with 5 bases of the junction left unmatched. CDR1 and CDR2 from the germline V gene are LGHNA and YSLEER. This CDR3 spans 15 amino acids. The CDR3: CASSQDLASGNEQFF. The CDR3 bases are TGCGCCAGCAGCCAAGATCTGGCTAGCGGGAATGAGCAGTTCTTC.

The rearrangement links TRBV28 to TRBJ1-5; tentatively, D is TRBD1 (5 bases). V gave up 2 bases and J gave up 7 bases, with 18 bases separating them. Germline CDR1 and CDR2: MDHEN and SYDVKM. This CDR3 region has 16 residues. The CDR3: CASSLQRGGGGQPQHF. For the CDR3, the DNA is TGTGCCAGCAGTTTACAACGCGGGGGGGGAGGGCAGCCCCAGCATTTT.

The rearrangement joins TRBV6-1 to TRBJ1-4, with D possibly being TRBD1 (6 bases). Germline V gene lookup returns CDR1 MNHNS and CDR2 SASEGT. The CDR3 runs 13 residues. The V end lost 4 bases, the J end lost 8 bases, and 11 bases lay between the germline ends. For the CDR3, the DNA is TGTGCCAGCAGTGGACAGGTTGAAGAAAAACTGTTTTTT. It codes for CASSGQVEEKLFF.

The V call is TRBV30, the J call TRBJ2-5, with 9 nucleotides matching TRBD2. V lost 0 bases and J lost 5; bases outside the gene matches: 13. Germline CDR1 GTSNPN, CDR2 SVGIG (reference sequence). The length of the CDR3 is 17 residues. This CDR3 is CAWSVGTSSRLRETQYF. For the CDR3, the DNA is TGTGCCTGGAGTGTAGGGACTAGCAGCCGACTACGGGAGACCCAGTACTTC.

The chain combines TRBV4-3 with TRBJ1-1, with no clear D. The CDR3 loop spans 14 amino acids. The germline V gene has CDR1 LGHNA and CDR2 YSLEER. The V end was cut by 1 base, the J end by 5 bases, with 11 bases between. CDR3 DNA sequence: TGCGCCAGCAGCCAAGTTAGAGGTGAAACTGAAGCTTTCTTT. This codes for CASSQVRGETEAFF.

The CDR3 sequence is CASSLGQENTEAFF. The CDR3 nucleotides are TGCGCCAGCAGCTTGGGACAGGAGAACACTGAAGCTTTCTTT. The chain employs TRBV5-1 and TRBJ1-1, with D possibly TRBD1 on 6 matching bases. V lost 0 bases to trimming and J lost 1 base, with 7 bases between them. CDR3 size: 14 residues. Germline values: CDR1 SGHRS, CDR2 YFSETQ.

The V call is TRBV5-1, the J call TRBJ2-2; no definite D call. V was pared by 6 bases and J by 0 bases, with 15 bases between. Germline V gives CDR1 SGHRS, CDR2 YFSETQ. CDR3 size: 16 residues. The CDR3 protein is CASISQPNTNTGELFF. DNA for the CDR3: TGCGCCAGCATTAGTCAACCCAATACGAACACCGGGGAGCTGTTTTTT.

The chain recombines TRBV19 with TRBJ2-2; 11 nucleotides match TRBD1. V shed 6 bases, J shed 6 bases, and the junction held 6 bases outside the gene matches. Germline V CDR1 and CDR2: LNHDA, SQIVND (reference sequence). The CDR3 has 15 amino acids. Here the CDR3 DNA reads TGTGCCAGTAGGGGACAGGGGGGAAACTCCGGGGAGCTGTTTTTT. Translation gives CASRGQGGNSGELFF. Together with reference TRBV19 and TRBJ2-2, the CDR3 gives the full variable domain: DGGITQSPKYLFRKEGQNVTLSCEQNLNHDAMYWYRQDPGQGLRLIYYSQIVNDFQKGDIAEGYSVSREKKESFPLTVTSAQKNPTAFYLCASRGQGGNSGELFFGEGSRLTVL.

This CDR3 reads CASSRGNEQFF. CDR3 in DNA: TGTGCCAGCAGTAGAGGCAATGAGCAGTTCTTC. The chain employs TRBV6-5 and TRBJ2-1; no clear D. The CDR3 has 11 residues. Germline CDR1 MNHEY, CDR2 SVGAGI. V was cut by 5 bases and J by 6 bases, with 5 bases left in between.